This T cell receptor beta chain was captured in a study of a mutant IDH1 vaccine in newly diagnosed glioma. The wider study: Treated patients, averaging around 40 years, were roughly 62% male and roughly 38% female.

The CDR3 totals 16 residues. CDR1 and CDR2 from the germline V gene are MNHNS and SASEGT. J was trimmed by 7 bases and V by 0 bases; bases with no gene match: 7. On this clone itself: Antigen: not known.

Generated by immunoSEQ multiplex PCR, the TCRdb table keeps only in-frame clones and is missing some. The sample records tens of thousands of clones, 85% to 90% being singletons. Time point reported: week 35, safety follow-up. Every vaccination contained 300 ug of the mutant IDH1 20-mer peptide and was paired with topical imiquimod. This receptor was identified in a man in his forties or fifties with glioma. Sample: PBMCs, taken from a glioma patient whose treatment included an IDH1 peptide vaccine. The chain couples TRBV6-1 to TRBJ1-5, with 9 bases that match TRBD1. The CDR3 DNA is TGTGCCAGCAGTGAAGCGGCCGGGACAGGGTACCAGCCCCAGCATTTT. This sequence encodes CASSEAAGTGYQPQHF.